These 18 T cell receptor beta chains originate from one sample sequenced in a study of OX40 agonist ivuxolimab in advanced cancers. The method was the immunoSEQ multiplex PCR assay. TCRdb limited this immuneACCESS table to in-frame rearrangements with V and J called. A share of clones is missing; checked studies link under half to unresolved V genes, and the rest is unexplained. In all, the sample holds fewer than 30,000 clones, and roughly 79% of those were seen once. The top ten hold less than 40% of the sample. Sequencing was performed on CD4+ or CD8+ T cells sorted from blood, taken in a trial of the OX40 agonist ivuxolimab. Receptor source: an adult with an advanced solid tumor such as melanoma, head and neck, liver or kidney cancer.

This chain uses TRBV19 with TRBJ2-7; TRBD2 aligns across 9 bases. This CDR3 contains 17 residues. Germline CDR1 is LNHDA and CDR2 is SQIVND (reference sequence). The V gene end was trimmed by 0 bases and the J gene end by 1 base; junction bases not matched to a gene: 7. The CDR3 bases are TGTGCCAGTAGTATAGAGGCGACTAGCGGAGTATCCTACGAGCAGTACTTC. Its translation is CASSIEATSGVSYEQYF.

This clone occurred a few times. The chain uses TRBV5-4 and TRBJ1-1, with D uncertain. The germline CDR1 and CDR2 sequences are SGHNT and YYREEE (reference sequence). This CDR3 region has 18 residues. Trimming left V 0 bases short and J 5 bases short, with 23 bases between. CDR3 DNA sequence: TGTGCCAGCAGCTTGGATTCGAGGGTAATGTCCCAGATGACTGAAGCTTTCTTT. As protein: CASSLDSRVMSQMTEAFF.

This chain joins TRBV6-5 and TRBJ2-5; 8 nucleotides match TRBD1. The germline V gene has CDR1 MNHEY and CDR2 SVGAGI. There are 16 residues in the CDR3. V trimming: 2 bases; J trimming: 3 bases; junction bases outside the gene matches: 8. The chain's CDR3 is CASSYPYGQGEETQYF. The DNA of the CDR3 is TGTGCCAGCAGTTACCCCTACGGACAGGGAGAAGAGACCCAGTACTTC.

The V and J genes are TRBV6-5 and TRBJ2-7; 8 bases map to TRBD2. CDR1 and CDR2 from the germline V gene are MNHEY and SVGAGI. The CDR3 loop spans 13 amino acids. V lost 5 bases and J lost 7; bases outside the gene matches: 7. CDR3 bases: TGTGCCAGCAGTCGGGGGGGCAAGATTGAGCAGTACTTC. It is translated as CASSRGGKIEQYF.

The chain joins TRBV10-3 to TRBJ2-1; 9 nucleotides match TRBD1. J lost 0 bases, V lost 4 bases, and 1 base had no gene match. The germline V gene has CDR1 ENHRY and CDR2 SYGVKD. CDR3 size: 15 residues. The CDR3 is CAISGGQGSYNEQFF. The CDR3 DNA sequence: TGTGCCATCAGTGGGGGACAGGGCTCCTACAATGAGCAGTTCTTC.

This clone was seen only a few times. The rearrangement joins TRBV4-1 to TRBJ1-3; D gene ambiguous. Germline CDR1 is MGHRA and CDR2 is YSYEKL. The germline V and J ends were trimmed by 1 base and 4 bases, with 5 bases remaining between them. CDR3 size: 13 residues. The DNA for the CDR3 is TGCGCCAGCAGCCAAGTAGGAGGAAACACCATATATTTT. It is translated as CASSQVGGNTIYF.

The V gene is TRBV4-1, the J gene TRBJ2-1; 10 bases fit TRBD2. V was clipped by 4 bases and J by 4 bases; unmatched bases: 7. Per the germline V gene, CDR1 is MGHRA and CDR2 is YSYEKL. The CDR3 has 16 residues. Written as DNA, the CDR3 is TGCGCCAGCAGCCTTATAGCGGGGGGCCAATACAATGAGCAGTTCTTC. Its protein product is CASSLIAGGQYNEQFF.

This sequence joins TRBV5-1 and TRBJ2-1; 8 nucleotides match TRBD1. The germline V gene encodes CDR1 SGHRS and CDR2 YFSETQ. This CDR3 contains 14 residues. The ends lost 0 bases at V and 7 bases at J; junction bases unmatched: 3. In DNA, the CDR3 is TGCGCCAGCAGCTTGGGGACAGGGACGAATGAGCAGTTCTTC. Translated, it gives CASSLGTGTNEQFF.

The chain combines TRBV5-1 with TRBJ2-7; no firm D call. V gave up 0 bases and J gave up 4 bases, with 11 bases separating them. The CDR3 length is 14 residues. Germline V gene sequence: CDR1 SGHRS, CDR2 YFSETQ. The CDR3 nucleotides read TGCGCCAGCAGCTTGGCCCGGGCCGGGTACGAGCAGTACTTC. Amino acids: CASSLARAGYEQYF.

This chain links TRBV6-5 with TRBJ2-4, with TRBD1 identical over 10 bases. The CDR3 is 15 residues long. V gave up 2 bases and J gave up 8 bases; unmatched junction bases: 6. CDR1 and CDR2 (germline): MNHEY, SVGAGI. Written as DNA, the CDR3 is TGTGCCAGCAGTTACGTGGGACAGGGGTTTGACATTCAGTACTTC. Its protein is CASSYVGQGFDIQYF.

The chain joins TRBV9 to TRBJ2-2, with 7 nucleotides matching TRBD1. With V trimmed by 3 bases and J by 1 base, 6 bases remained unmatched. CDR1 and CDR2 from the germline V gene are SGDLS and YYNGEE. The CDR3 loop spans 16 amino acids. Written as DNA, the CDR3 is TGTGCCAGCAGCGAGGGGACAGTCTTGAACACCGGGGAGCTGTTTTTT. Translating gives CASSEGTVLNTGELFF. The complete variable domain, with remaining parts taken from reference TRBV9 and TRBJ2-2, reads DSGVTQTPKHLITATGQRVTLRCSPRSGDLSVYWYQQSLDQGLQFLIQYYNGEERAKGNILERFSAQQFPDLHSELNLSSLELGDSALYFCASSEGTVLNTGELFFGEGSRLTVL.

This clone turned up a few times. The chain is built from TRBV21-1 and TRBJ2-7; the DNA was not compared with TRBD1, the D call given in the table. TRBV21-1 is reported as a pseudogene. The CDR3 is 14 amino acids. Here the CDR3 reads CASSKGGQVYEQYF. The CDR3 nucleotides are TGTGCCAGCAGCAAAGGGGGACAGGTCTACGAGCAGTACTTC.

The chain links TRBV5-1 to TRBJ2-1; maybe TRBD2 (6 bases). Trimming removed 3 bases from V and 6 bases from J, with 10 bases in between. Germline V gene sequence: CDR1 SGHRS, CDR2 YFSETQ. The CDR3 has 13 amino acids. CDR3 sequence (DNA): TGCGCCAGCAGCTGGGACTCAGCCAATGAGCAGTTCTTC. Translating it yields CASSWDSANEQFF.

The chain uses TRBV28 and TRBJ2-1; D could derive from TRBD1 or TRBD2 (5 bases each). The CDR3 is 13 amino acids. Germline CDR1 reads MDHEN; CDR2 reads SYDVKM. Trimming stripped 10 bases from V and 0 bases from J, with 10 bases between. CDR3 region: CAIEGSSYNEQFF. CDR3 bases: TGTGCCATCGAGGGGAGCTCCTACAATGAGCAGTTCTTC.

V is TRBV2 and J is TRBJ2-5, with TRBD2 matching over 10 bases. V lost 10 bases to trimming and J lost 1 base; unmatched junction nucleotides: 3. CDR1 and CDR2 from the germline V gene are SNHLY and FYNNEI. CDR3 length: 13 residues. The CDR3 here is CANLAGGQETQYF. The CDR3, as DNA: TGTGCCAACTTAGCGGGGGGCCAAGAGACCCAGTACTTC.

This clone was detected ten times or more. The rearrangement links TRBV9 to TRBJ2-3; D possibly matches TRBD1 or TRBD2 (6 bases each). V lost 4 bases and J lost 0, with 18 bases in between. This CDR3 comprises 17 residues. The V gene's germline CDR1 is SGDLS and CDR2 YYNGEE. CDR3 sequence reads: CASSLEGGDTSTDTQYF. The DNA for the CDR3 is TGTGCCAGCAGCCTCGAGGGGGGCGACACTAGCACAGATACGCAGTATTTT. The full variable domain, rest sourced from reference TRBV9 and TRBJ2-3, is DSGVTQTPKHLITATGQRVTLRCSPRSGDLSVYWYQQSLDQGLQFLIQYYNGEERAKGNILERFSAQQFPDLHSELNLSSLELGDSALYFCASSLEGGDTSTDTQYFGPGTRLTVL.

This chain joins TRBV4-1 and TRBJ2-7; no clear D. The CDR3 totals 14 residues. Germline-derived CDR1 and CDR2 are MGHRA and YSYEKL. Trimming left V 4 bases short and J 5 bases short, with 15 bases between. In nucleotides, the CDR3 is TGCGCCAGCAGCCCTATGTACAATACCAACGAGCAGTACTTC. Encoded protein: CASSPMYNTNEQYF.

This clone was counted a few times. The chain combines TRBV5-6 with TRBJ2-7, with D perhaps assigned TRBD1 or TRBD2 (5 bases each). The V end lost 1 base, the J end lost 0 bases, and 17 bases lay between the germline ends. CDR3 length: 17 residues. In germline, CDR1 is SGHDT, CDR2 YYEEEE. CDR3 in amino acids: CASSLFRGHASSYEQYF. The CDR3 DNA reads as TGTGCCAGCAGCTTGTTCCGGGGCCACGCGAGCTCCTACGAGCAGTACTTC.